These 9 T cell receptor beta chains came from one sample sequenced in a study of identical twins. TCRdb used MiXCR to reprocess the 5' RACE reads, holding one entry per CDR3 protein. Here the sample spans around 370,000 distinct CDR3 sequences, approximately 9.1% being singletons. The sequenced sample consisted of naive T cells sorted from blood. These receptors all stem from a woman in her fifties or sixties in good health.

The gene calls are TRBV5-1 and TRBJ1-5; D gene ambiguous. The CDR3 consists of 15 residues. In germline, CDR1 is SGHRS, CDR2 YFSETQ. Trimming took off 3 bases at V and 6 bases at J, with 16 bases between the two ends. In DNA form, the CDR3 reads TGCGCCAGCAGCTACGGAAACGTGGTAGGTCAGCCCCAGCATTTT. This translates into CASSYGNVVGQPQHF.

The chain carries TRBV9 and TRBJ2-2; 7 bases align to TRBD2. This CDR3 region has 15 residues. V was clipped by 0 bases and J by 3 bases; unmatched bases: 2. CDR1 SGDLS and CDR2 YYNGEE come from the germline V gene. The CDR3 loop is CASSVVAGDTGELFF. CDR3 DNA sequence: TGTGCCAGCAGCGTAGTGGCGGGAGACACCGGGGAGCTGTTTTTT.

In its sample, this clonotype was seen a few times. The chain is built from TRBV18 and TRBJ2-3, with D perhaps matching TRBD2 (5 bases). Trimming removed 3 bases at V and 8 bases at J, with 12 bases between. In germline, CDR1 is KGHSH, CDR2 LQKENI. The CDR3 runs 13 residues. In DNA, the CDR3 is TGTGCCAGCTCACCGCAGACCGGGGTTACGCAGTATTTT. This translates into CASSPQTGVTQYF.

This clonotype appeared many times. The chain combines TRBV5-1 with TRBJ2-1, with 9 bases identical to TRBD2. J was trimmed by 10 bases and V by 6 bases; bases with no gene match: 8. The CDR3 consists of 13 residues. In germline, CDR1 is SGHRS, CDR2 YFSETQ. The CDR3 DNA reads TGCGCCAGCAATCTAGCGGGGTTACGGGAGCAGTTCTTC. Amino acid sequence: CASNLAGLREQFF.

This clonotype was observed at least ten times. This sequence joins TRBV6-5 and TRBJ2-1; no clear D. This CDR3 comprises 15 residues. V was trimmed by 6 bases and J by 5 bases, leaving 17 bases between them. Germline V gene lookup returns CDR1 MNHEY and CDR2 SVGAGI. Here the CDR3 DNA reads TGTGCCAGCAGACCGGGCCTCAAGTATAACAATGAGCAGTTCTTC. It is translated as CASRPGLKYNNEQFF.

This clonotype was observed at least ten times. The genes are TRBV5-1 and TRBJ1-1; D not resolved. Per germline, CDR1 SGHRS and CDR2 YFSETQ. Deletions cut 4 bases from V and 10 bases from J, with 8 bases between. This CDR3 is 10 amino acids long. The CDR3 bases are TGCGCCAGCAGCATCATAGGAGCTTTCTTT. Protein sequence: CASSIIGAFF.

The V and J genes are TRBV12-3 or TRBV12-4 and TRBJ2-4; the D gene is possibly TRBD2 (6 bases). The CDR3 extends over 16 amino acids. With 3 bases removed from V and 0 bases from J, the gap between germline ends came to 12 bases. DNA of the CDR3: TGTGCCAGCAGTTTTTCTAGCGCTCTAGCCAAAAACATTCAGTACTTC. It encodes CASSFSSALAKNIQYF.

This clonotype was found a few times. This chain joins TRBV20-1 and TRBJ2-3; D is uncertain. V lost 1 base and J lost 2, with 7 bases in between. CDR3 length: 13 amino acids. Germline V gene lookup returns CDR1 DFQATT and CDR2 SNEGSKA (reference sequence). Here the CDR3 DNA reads TGCAGTGCTAGAGTTGGGAACACAGATACGCAGTATTTT. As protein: CSARVGNTDTQYF.

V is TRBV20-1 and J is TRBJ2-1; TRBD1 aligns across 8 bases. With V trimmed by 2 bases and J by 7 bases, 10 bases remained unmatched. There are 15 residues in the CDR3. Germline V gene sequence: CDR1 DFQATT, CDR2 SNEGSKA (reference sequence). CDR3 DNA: TGCAGTGCTAGACCGGACAGGGCGGTCGGGAATGAGCAGTTCTTC. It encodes CSARPDRAVGNEQFF.